This T cell receptor beta chain was retrieved from a study of response to subunit inactivated influenza vaccine. Study-wide points: Each seasonal flu vaccination may recruit only limited new T cells, authors suggested.

With regard to this clonotype: The antigen remains unidentified.

Trimming removed 4 bases from V and 2 bases from J; junction bases left unmatched: 5. This CDR3 region has 15 residues. Germline CDR1 is LGHNA and CDR2 is YNFKEQ. MiXCR was run by TCRdb on the RT-PCR reads, yielding one entry per CDR3 protein. The sample carries 450,000 to 700,000 distinct CDR3 sequences, 14% recorded once. This sample comprised PBMCs from blood, obtained about 12 days after vaccination. The sequence derives from a man aged 50-59 years who received an inactivated influenza vaccine. The chain links TRBV4-2 to TRBJ1-5, with 7 bases identical to TRBD1. CDR3 in amino acids: CASSPTGDGNQPQHF. Written as DNA, the CDR3 is TGTGCCAGCAGCCCTACAGGGGACGGCAATCAGCCCCAGCATTTT.